This TCR beta chain was found in a study of cytomegalovirus exposure and HLA in healthy donors. General observations from the study: A few of the chains that were CMV-associated were confirmed in vitro to be specific for CMV antigens. According to a subsequent analysis, TCR clusters identified in the first cohort showed a tendency to co-occur across the 110 or so validation repertoires. Many donors carried some public TCRs, although rarity characterized most TCR sequences.

Germline V lookup: CDR1 MGHRA, CDR2 YSYEKL. Trimming at V came to 1 base and at J to 5 bases, leaving 10 bases not matched to a gene. This CDR3 is built from 19 residues. Clones were read by immunoSEQ multiplex PCR, and TCRdb kept only the in-frame ones, dropping some. The sample yields almost 75,000 clones, around four fifths seen once. Only a few counts were recorded for this clone. Its antigen is still unknown. Separation from the roughly 670-subject first cohort characterized the roughly 120-subject validation cohort, to which the donors belonged. The J gene is TRBJ2-3, the V gene TRBV4-1, with 15 bases matching TRBD2. Sequenced material: PBMCs. The clonotype comes from a man younger than 40 in good health and CMV-seronegative. The CDR3 sequence is CASSQGTSGGALYKDTQYF. Written as DNA, the CDR3 is TGCGCCAGCAGCCAAGGGACTAGCGGGGGGGCCTTGTATAAAGATACGCAGTATTTT.